This entry describes one TCR beta chain. The antigen it binds to is not known. No base quality values were provided; no much bigger clone lies one nucleotide off. The cohort comprised around 700 healthy bone marrow donors. At the time of sampling, every cohort member was nominally healthy, though immune exposures that went unrecorded were likely present. The donor was CMV seronegative and was included in the group of around 320 seronegative cohort members. Each donor provided a peripheral blood sample, and peripheral blood mononuclear cells were used for TCR beta sequencing. The Qiagen DNeasy Blood Extraction Kit was used to extract genomic DNA from the blood cell samples. This sample was included in a study of cytomegalovirus exposure and HLA in healthy donors (dated 2017 in TCRdb). For context, the study as a whole: An earlier analysis of roughly 610 of the donors reported 276 Gb of sequence data and 117 million unique TCR beta sequences obtained from around 180 million T cells. In the later analysis, no new phenotypic data were used to find candidate immune exposures; instead, reliance was placed on TCR beta sequences and their occurrence across donors. Genome-wide SNP genotypes for about three fifths of the roughly 670 donors were used in a later genetic analysis, which treated that subset as a discovery cohort. The study used immunosequencing to profile the T cell repertoires of approximately 690 subjects and linked those repertoires to cytomegalovirus serostatus. Among 300 to 500 genotyped donors of the cohort, an average of roughly 230,000 unique TCR beta nucleotide sequences was sequenced per donor, of which 15% to 20% were non-productive. Among the roughly 400 genotyped donors, about 85% belonged to the genetic ancestry cluster associated with self-reported Caucasian donors. HLA typing included class I and class II loci at four-digit resolution. The number of donors typed differed by locus, with roughly 620-630 for A, B, C, DRB1 and DQB1, around 520 for DQA1, over 600 for DPA1, and under 490 for DPB1. To study patterns of TCR occurrence, a later analysis re-analyzed previously published TCR beta repertoires from 700 or so donors and added high-resolution HLA genotyping. Along with the approximately 620-subject first cohort, a separate validation cohort of over a hundred different subjects was used. All discovery cohort repertoires had been generated on a single sequencing platform. High-throughput TCR immunosequencing, statistical association of individual TCRs with disease status, and machine learning were combined to predict cytomegalovirus infection status. An earlier analysis of some 600 of the donors applied high-throughput TCR beta sequencing to assess whether each TCR beta V gene segment acted as functional or pseudogenic. An early release covering roughly 640 HLA-typed donors comprised about 310 gigabases of sequencing data and approximately 85 million unique TCR sequences. Because of strong linkage in the cohort, five DR-DQ haplotypes were treated as single units for association and clustering. The study was designed to test whether signatures of past pathogen exposure could be identified by cataloging public T cell receptors. Donor age, sex, ethnicity and CMV serostatus were compiled together with the repertoire data.

Spanning cysteine to phenylalanine, the CDR3 consists of 12 amino acids. The kept DNA is CDR3 alone, 36 bases in frame from the first base. A distance of 13 bases separates the germline ends of V and J, which lose 7 bases and 6 bases respectively. CDR1 and CDR2 are drawn from the germline V gene: SGDLS, YYNGEE. Libraries came from the immunoSEQ multiplex PCR assay. A mixture of 60 forward primers for TCR Vbeta segments and 13 reverse primers for TCR Jbeta segments was used in the multiplex PCR. A multiplex PCR assay on genomic DNA amplified the CDR3 region of rearranged TCR beta genes. On the Illumina HiSeq System, the amplified TCR beta libraries were sequenced as 87-base-pair reads. In the authors' own workflow: In a later analysis, roughly 80 million unique TCR beta chains were counted across the approximately 620 repertoires, and roughly 11 million of these chains were shared by at least two donors. Raw reads were error-corrected and collapsed into unique sequences by a nearest-neighbor algorithm in which closely related sequences were merged to remove PCR and sequencing errors. To assign V, D and J gene segments, CDR3 sequences were aligned to IMGT reference sequences. For a sequence to be retained, at least a six-nucleotide match to both a V gene segment and a J gene segment was required. Rearrangements were classified as productive when the CDR3 lacked stop codons and remained in frame with V and J, and all other rearrangements were classified as non-productive. CDR3 was defined by IMGT convention, running from the second conserved V-encoded cysteine to the conserved J-encoded phenylalanine. Sequences without an unambiguous match to a single V gene segment were excluded from the earlier analysis of 450 to 750 of the donors. In an earlier analysis of about 590 of the donors, a V segment was called functional when productive rearrangements were above 56.7%, and segregating when the standard deviation between donors exceeded 5%. To diagnose cytomegalovirus status from the catalog of TCR beta chain sequences, a statistical classification framework was built. A later analysis assigned V and J genes by comparing TCR nucleotide sequences with IMGT/GENE-DB human TR gene sequences. The TCRdist pipeline was used in a later analysis to assign CDR3 sequences and most-parsimonious VDJ recombination scenarios. A later analysis defined each TCR beta chain by its CDR3 amino acid sequence plus V-gene family, and excluded reads lacking a unique V-gene family. A later analysis removed 600 or so highly shared, low-generation-probability nucleotide sequences to deal with suspected cross-contamination and a sequencing artifact. In a later analysis, a clonal expansion index was calculated for each public chain from normalized within-repertoire ranks of inferred template counts. Generation probabilities in a later analysis came from a VDJ recombination model fitted to out-of-frame rearrangements, and those results were checked against IGoR. In a later analysis, hypergeometric tests were used to score TCR-TCR, TCR-HLA and TCR-CMV co-occurrence, with a repertoire-size bias correction applied to TCR pairs. To estimate false discovery rates, a later analysis permuted the HLA or CMV assignments 20 times. In a later analysis, co-occurring TCRs were grouped using DBSCAN, and TCRdist sequence similarity was added for clustering within HLA-allele-positive subsets. Co-occurrence clustering excluded repertoires with fewer than 30,000 or more than 120,000 public chains, plus five with anomalous nucleotide sharing. As stored in TCRdb, this immuneACCESS dataset retains in-frame rearrangements with V and J assigned. A fraction of the clones does not appear; measured against another copy, unresolved V genes explain less than half of the discrepancy, and the remainder lacks a known reason. The DNA gave D and trimming, while V, J and clone size come from that table. This sample comprises about 93,000 clones, 82% of them detected only once. The top ten hold approximately 3.9% of the sample.

General conclusions and limits of the study: Because HLA typing was unavailable for some donors at each locus, only the typed subset was used in association tests. In an earlier analysis of approximately 590 of the donors, most TCR beta V segments appeared in productive rearrangements about 87% or about 30% of the time, broadly matching IMGT annotations. Assigning TCR associations to individual alleles was difficult when HLA alleles, especially DR and DQ, strongly co-occurred. In a later genetic analysis, a missense DCLRE1C variant was associated with V-gene and J-gene trimming of TCR beta chains, and the association was replicated in an independent cohort. Immune exposure information for the cohort was limited to CMV serostatus. In both the original and validation cohorts, the classifier was reported to diagnose cytomegalovirus status with high specificity and sensitivity. A later analysis associated 16,951 TCR beta sequences with specific HLA alleles at a false discovery rate of 0.05. Compared with equally common non-associated chains, HLA-associated TCR beta chains in a later analysis were more clonally expanded and had lower generation probabilities. In a later genetic analysis, fewer N-insertions in productive TCRs were reported among donors in an Asian-associated ancestry cluster than the roughly 700-donor mean. Correlated functional status among segregating V segments might reflect linkage disequilibrium, but an unknown experimental factor could not be ruled out. The presence/absence analyses assumed that sequencing depth was roughly uniform across donors, and that assumption may not be true. The earlier analysis of nearly 600 of the donors excluded some 15 rarely observed V segments, including chromosome 9 orphons, because counts were too low. A few of the identified cytomegalovirus-associated TCR beta chains were confirmed in vitro to be specific for cytomegalovirus antigens. A later analysis found that most CMV-associated TCR beta chains appeared HLA-restricted, with HLA associations seemingly driven largely by CMV exposure. It was suggested by the authors that the approach could potentially be generalized to other disease states and immunological phenotypes. Some IMGT-functional V segments, including TRBV6-2 and TRBV6-3, could not be distinguished by the 87-base-pair reads and were therefore excluded. According to a later analysis, TCR association rates differed among HLA loci, with DRB1 alleles showing the most associated TCRs and HLA-C alleles showing the fewest. The sequencing pipeline was judged likely to have produced a cluster of highly shared sequence variants as a technical artifact. A total of 150 or so TCR beta chains were listed by the study as associated with cytomegalovirus. Most TCR sequences were observed very rarely across donors, whereas some public TCRs were present in many individuals. A further reported finding was that TCR beta sequences accurately predicted the HLA-A and HLA-B alleles for most subjects in the first cohort. In a later analysis, several top co-occurrence clusters were reported to appear linked to parvovirus B19, influenza, CMV and Epstein-Barr virus. The cohort was sequenced for TCR beta chains only, and without alpha or paired-chain data the features that could be detected were limited.

This TCR came from a man over 45 in good health and CMV-seronegative. The chain is assembled from TRBV9 and TRBJ1-2; the D gene is perhaps TRBD1, from 6 matching bases. What was sequenced was PBMCs. The DNA sequence is as follows: TGTGCCAGCGGCACAGGGCTTCATGGCTACACCTTC. This sequence encodes CASGTGLHGYTF.